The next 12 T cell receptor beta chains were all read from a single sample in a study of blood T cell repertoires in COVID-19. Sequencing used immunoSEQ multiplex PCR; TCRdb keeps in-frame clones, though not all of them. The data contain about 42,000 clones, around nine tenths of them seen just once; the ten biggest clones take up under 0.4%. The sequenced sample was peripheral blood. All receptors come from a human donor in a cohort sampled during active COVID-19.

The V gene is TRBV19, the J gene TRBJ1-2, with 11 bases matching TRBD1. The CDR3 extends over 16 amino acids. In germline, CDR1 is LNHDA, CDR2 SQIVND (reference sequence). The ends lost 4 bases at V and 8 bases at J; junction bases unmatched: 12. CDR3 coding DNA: TGTGCCAGTAGTAACCGGGACAGGGGGTTGGAGGAAGGCTACACCTTC. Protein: CASSNRDRGLEEGYTF.

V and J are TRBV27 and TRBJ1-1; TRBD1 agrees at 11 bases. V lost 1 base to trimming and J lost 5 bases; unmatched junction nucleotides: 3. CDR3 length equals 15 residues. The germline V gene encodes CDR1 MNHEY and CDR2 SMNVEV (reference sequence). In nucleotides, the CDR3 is TGTGCCAGCAGTTTATTCGGGACAGGGGGGACTGAAGCTTTCTTT. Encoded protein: CASSLFGTGGTEAFF.

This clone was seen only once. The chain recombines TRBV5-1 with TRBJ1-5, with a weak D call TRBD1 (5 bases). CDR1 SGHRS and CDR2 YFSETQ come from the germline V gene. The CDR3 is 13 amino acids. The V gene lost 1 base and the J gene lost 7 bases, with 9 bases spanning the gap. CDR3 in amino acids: CASSLTGLQPQHF. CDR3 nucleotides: TGCGCCAGCAGCTTGACAGGTCTCCAGCCCCAGCATTTT.

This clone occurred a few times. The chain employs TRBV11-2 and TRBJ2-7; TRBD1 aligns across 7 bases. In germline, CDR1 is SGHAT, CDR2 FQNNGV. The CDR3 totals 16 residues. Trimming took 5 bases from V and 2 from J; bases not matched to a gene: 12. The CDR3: CASSASVWGQTYEQYF. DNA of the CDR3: TGTGCCAGCAGCGCTTCCGTGTGGGGACAGACCTACGAGCAGTACTTC.

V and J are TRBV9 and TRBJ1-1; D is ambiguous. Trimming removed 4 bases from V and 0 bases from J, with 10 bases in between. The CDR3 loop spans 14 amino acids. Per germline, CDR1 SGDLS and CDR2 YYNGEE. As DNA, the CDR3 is TGTGCCAGCAGCCCCGGTCCGGTGAACACTGAAGCTTTCTTT. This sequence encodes CASSPGPVNTEAFF.

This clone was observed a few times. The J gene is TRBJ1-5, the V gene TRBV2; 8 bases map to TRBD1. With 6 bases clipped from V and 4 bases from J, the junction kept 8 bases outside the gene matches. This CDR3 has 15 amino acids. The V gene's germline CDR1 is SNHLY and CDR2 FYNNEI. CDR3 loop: CASSPTGVGNQPQHF. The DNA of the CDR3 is TGTGCCAGCAGCCCGACAGGGGTCGGGAATCAGCCCCAGCATTTT.

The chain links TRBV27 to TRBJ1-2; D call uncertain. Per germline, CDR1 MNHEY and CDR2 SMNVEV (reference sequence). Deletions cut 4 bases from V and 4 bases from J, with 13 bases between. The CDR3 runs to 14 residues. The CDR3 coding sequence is TGTGCCAGCAGTTCAATACAGAGCTTCTATGGCTACACCTTC. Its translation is CASSSIQSFYGYTF.

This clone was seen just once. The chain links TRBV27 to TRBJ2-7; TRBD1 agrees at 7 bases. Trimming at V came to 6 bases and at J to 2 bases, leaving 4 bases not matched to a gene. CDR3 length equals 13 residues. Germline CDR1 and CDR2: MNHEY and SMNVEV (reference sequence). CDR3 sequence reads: CASRRQGAYEQYF. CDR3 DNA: TGTGCCAGCAGGCGGCAGGGGGCCTACGAGCAGTACTTC.

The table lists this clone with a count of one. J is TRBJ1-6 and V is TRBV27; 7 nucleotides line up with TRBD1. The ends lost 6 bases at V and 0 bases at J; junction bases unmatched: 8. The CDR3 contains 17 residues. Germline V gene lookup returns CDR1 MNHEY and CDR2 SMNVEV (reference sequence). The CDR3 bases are TGTGCCAGCAGAGCTCCGGGACAGAGCTCCTATAATTCACCCCTCCACTTT. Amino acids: CASRAPGQSSYNSPLHF.

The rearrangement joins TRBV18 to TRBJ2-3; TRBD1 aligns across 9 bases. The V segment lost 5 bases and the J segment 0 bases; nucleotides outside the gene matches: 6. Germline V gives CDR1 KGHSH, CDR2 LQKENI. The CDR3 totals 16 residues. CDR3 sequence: CASSEQGAASTDTQYF. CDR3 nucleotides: TGTGCCAGCTCAGAACAGGGGGCAGCTAGCACAGATACGCAGTATTTT. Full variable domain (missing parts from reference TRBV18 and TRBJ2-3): NAGVMQNPRHLVRRRGQEARLRCSPMKGHSHVYWYRQLPEEGLKFMVYLQKENIIDESGMPKERFSAEFPKEGPSILRIQQVVRGDSAAYFCASSEQGAASTDTQYFGPGTRLTVL.

CDR3 sequence (DNA): TGTGCCAGCAGCCCTCTGGGGACAGGCGACTATGGCTACACCTTC. This encodes CASSPLGTGDYGYTF. The rearrangement uses TRBV27 and TRBJ1-2, with 8 bases matching TRBD1. The CDR3 is 15 amino acids. V trimming: 6 bases; J trimming: 3 bases; junction bases outside the gene matches: 9. Germline V lookup: CDR1 MNHEY, CDR2 SMNVEV (reference sequence).

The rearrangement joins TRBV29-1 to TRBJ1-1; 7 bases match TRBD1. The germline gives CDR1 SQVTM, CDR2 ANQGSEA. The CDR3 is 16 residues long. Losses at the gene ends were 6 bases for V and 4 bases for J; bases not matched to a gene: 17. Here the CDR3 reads CSVRGLQGRIGTEAFF. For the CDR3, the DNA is TGCAGCGTAAGGGGCTTACAGGGGAGAATTGGCACTGAAGCTTTCTTT. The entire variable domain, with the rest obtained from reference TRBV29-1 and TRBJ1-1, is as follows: SAVISQKPSRDICQRGTSLTIQCQVDSQVTMMFWYRQQPGQSLTLIATANQGSEATYESGFVIDKFPISRPNLTFSTLTVSNMSPEDSSIYLCSVRGLQGRIGTEAFFGQGTRLTVV.